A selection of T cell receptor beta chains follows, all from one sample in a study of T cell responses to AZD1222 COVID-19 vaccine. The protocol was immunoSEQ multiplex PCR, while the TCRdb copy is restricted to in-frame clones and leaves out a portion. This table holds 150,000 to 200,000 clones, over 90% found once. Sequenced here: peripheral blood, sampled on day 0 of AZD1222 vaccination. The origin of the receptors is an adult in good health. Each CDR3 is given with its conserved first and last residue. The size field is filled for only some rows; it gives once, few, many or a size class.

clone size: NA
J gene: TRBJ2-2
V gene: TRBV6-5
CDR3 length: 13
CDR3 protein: CASALLHTGELFF

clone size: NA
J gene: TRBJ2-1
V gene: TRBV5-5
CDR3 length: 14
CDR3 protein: CASSRGLAGNEQFF

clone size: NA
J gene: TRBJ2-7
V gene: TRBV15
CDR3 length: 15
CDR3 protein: CATSPLDRGTYEQYF

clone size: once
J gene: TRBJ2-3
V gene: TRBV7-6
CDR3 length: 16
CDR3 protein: CASSLVELASTDTQYF

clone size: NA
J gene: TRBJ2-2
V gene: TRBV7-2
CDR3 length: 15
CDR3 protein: CASPAGGRVTGELFF

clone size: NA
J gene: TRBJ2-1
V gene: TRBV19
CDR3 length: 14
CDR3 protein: CASRVLAGVSEQFF

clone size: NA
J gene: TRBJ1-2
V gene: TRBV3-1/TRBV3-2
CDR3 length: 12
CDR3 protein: CASSQTLYGYTF

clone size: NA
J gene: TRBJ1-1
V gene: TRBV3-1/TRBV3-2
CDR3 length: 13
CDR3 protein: CASSPGTNTEAFF

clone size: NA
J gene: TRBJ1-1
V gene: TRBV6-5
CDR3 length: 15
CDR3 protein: CASRETGNMNTEAFF

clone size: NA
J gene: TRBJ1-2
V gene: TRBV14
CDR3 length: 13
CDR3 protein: CASSDSANYGYTF

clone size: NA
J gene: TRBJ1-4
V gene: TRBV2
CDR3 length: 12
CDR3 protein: CASSAGYEKLFF

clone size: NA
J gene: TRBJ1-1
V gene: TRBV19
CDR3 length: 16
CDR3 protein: CASSRLTPGGRTEAFF

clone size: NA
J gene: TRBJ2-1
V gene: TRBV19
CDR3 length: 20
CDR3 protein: CASSNSAGWPGTSGRTEQFF

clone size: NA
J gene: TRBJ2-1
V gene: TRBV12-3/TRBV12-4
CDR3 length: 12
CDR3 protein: CASSSLTREQFF

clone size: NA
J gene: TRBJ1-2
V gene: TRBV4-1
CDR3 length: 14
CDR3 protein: CASSQASPFGGYTF

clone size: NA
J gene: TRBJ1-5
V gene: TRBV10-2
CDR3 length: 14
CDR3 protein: CASKAGTANQPQHF

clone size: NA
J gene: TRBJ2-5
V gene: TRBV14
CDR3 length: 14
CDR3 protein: CASSQAGWGETQYF

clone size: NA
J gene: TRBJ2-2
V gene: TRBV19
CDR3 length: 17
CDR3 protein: CASSPPWTGDDTGELFF

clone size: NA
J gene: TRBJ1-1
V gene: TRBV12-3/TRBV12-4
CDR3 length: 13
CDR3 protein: CASSFHGGTEAFF

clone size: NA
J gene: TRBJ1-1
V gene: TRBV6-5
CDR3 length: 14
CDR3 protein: CASSKRSGGAGNRF

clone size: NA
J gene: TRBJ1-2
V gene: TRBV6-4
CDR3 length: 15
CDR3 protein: CASSDSGAFNYGYTF

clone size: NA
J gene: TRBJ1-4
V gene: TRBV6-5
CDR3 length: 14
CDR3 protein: CASRDGQVDEKLFF

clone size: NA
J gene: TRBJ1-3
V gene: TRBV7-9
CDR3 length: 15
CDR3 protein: CASSAQGHAGNTIYF

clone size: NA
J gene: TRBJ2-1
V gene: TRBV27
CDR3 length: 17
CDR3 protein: CASSLSRLAGDYNEQFF